This TCR beta chain came from a study of T cells after yellow fever vaccination. Study context: Libraries from low-cell-number fractions were prepared with the SMART-Seq v4 Ultra Low Input RNA kit. Overall study results and limits: Clonotypes shared by both compartments, CD4 and CD8, made up a small share. Most clones from primary vaccination were detected again post-booster (around 95% CD4, approximately 90% CD8).

This clonotype showed up many times. Its target is not known. The 5'RACE template-switching step produced TCR cDNA and added a universal primer site and UMIs. TCRdb re-called the 5' RACE reads through MiXCR, storing one row per CDR3 protein. This sample has approximately 140,000 distinct CDR3 sequences; less than 9.5% occur once, and the top ten carry less than 0.85%. Germline V gene sequence: CDR1 MNHNS, CDR2 SASEGT. This CDR3 is 20 amino acids long. After removal of 5 bases from V and 3 bases from J, the junction contained 17 bases not matched to a gene. The chain joins TRBV6-1 to TRBJ2-2, with 11 bases matching TRBD2. The source of this sequence is a man aged 30-40 years who received the YFV17D yellow fever vaccine. The material was CD4+ T cells sorted from PBMCs, obtained 5 days after the yellow fever booster vaccination. The CDR3, as DNA: TGTGCCAGCAGTAAAACGACTAGCGGGATTCTCAGCTACTACACCGGGGAGCTGTTTTTT. Translation gives CASSKTTSGILSYYTGELFF.